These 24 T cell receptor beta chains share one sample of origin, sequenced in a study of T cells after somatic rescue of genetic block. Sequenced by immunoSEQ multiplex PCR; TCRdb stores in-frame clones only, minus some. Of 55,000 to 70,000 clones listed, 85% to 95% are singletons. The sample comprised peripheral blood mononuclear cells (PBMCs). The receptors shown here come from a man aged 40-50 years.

DNA for the CDR3: TGTGCCAGTAATCCGGCAATTTTCTCCTACGAGCAGTACTTC. Translation gives CASNPAIFSYEQYF. The chain links TRBV19 to TRBJ2-7; D unclear. This CDR3 comprises 14 residues. V dropped 7 bases and J dropped 0 bases, with 13 bases sitting between them. Germline loops: CDR1 LNHDA, CDR2 SQIVND (reference sequence).

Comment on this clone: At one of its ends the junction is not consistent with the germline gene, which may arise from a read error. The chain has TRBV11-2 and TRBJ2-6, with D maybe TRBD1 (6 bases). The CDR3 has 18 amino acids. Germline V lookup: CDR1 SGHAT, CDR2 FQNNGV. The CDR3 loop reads CASSLGVHQGSGANALTF. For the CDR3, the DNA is TGTGCCAGCAGCTTAGGGGTCCACCAGGGGTCCGGGGCCAACGCCCTGACTTTC.

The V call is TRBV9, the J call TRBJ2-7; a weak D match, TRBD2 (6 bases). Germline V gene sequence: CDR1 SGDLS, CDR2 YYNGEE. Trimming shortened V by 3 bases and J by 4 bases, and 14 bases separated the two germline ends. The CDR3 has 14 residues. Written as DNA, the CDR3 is TGTGCCAGCAGCGCCGGGACTCAAGGATACGAGCAGTACTTC. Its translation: CASSAGTQGYEQYF.

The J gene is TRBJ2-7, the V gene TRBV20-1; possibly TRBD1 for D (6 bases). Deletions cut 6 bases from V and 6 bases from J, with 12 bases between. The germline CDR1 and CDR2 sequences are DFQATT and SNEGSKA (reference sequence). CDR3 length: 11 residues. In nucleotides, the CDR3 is TGCAGTGCCGCTCTCAGGGGCGAGCAGTACTTC. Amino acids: CSAALRGEQYF.

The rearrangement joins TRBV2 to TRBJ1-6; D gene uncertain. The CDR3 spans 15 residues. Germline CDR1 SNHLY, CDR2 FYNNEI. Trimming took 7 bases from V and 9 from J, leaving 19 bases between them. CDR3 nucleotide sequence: TGTGCCAGCAAGGTTTTAAAGGGCGCGGGTTCACCCCTCCACTTT. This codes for CASKVLKGAGSPLHF.

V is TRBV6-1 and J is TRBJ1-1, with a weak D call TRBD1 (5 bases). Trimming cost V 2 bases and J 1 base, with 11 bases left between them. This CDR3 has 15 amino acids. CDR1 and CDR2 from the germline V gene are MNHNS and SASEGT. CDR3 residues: CASSEWGRRNTEAFF. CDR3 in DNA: TGTGCCAGCAGTGAATGGGGCAGGAGGAACACTGAAGCTTTCTTT.

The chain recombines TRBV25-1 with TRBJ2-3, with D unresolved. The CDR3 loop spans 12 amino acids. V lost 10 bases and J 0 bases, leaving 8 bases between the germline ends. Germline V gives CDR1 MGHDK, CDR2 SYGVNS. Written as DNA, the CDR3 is TGTGCCACCCGATCTAGCACAGATACGCAGTATTTT. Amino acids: CATRSSTDTQYF.

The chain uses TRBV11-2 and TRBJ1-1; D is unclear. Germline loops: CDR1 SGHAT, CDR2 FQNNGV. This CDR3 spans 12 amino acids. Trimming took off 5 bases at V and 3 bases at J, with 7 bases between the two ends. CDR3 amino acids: CASSTRHTEAFF. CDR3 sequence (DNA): TGTGCCAGCAGCACGCGCCACACTGAAGCTTTCTTT. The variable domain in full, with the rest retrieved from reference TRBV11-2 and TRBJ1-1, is EAGVAQSPRYKIIEKRQSVAFWCNPISGHATLYWYQQILGQGPKLLIQFQNNGVVDDSQLPKDRFSAERLKGVDSTLKIQPAKLEDSAVYLCASSTRHTEAFFGQGTRLTVV.

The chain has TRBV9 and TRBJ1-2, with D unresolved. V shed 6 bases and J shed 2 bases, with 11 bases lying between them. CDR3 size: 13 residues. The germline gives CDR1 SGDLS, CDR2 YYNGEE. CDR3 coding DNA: TGTGCCAGCATCCCCGGGCGAAACTATGGCTACACCTTC. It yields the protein CASIPGRNYGYTF.

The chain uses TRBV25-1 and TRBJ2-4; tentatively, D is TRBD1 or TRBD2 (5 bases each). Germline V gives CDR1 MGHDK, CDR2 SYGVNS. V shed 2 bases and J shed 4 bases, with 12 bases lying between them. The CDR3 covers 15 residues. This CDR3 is CASSEGGQGKNIQYF. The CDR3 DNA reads TGTGCCAGCAGTGAAGGCGGGCAGGGTAAAAACATTCAGTACTTC.

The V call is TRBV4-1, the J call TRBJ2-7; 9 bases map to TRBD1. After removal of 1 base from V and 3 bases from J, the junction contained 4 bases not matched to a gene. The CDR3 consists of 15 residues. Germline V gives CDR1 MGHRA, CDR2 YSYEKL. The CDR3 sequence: CASSQGTGAVYEQYF. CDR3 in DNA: TGCGCCAGCAGCCAAGGGACAGGGGCCGTCTACGAGCAGTACTTC.

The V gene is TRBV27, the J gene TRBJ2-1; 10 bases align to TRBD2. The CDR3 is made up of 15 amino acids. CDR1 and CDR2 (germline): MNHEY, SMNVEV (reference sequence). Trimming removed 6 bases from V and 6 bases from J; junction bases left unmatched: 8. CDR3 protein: CASRPAGGPPNEQFF. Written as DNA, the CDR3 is TGTGCCAGCAGACCAGCGGGAGGGCCGCCCAATGAGCAGTTCTTC.

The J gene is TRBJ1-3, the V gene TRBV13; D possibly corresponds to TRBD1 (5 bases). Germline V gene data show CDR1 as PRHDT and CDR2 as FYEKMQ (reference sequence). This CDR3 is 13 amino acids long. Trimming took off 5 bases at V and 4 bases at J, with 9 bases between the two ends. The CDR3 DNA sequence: TGTGCCAGCAGCCCGGGACGAGGAAACACCATATATTTT. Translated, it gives CASSPGRGNTIYF. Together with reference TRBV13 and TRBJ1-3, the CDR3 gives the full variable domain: AAGVIQSPRHLIKEKRETATLKCYPIPRHDTVYWYQQGPGQDPQFLISFYEKMQSDKGSIPDRFSAQQFSDYHSELNMSSLELGDSALYFCASSPGRGNTIYFGEGSWLTVV.

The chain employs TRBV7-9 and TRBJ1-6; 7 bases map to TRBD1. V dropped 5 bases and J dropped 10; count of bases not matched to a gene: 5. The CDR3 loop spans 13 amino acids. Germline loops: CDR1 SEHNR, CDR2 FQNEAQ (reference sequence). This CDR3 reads CASSRQGNSPLHF. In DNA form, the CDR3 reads TGTGCCAGCAGCCGACAGGGTAACTCACCCCTCCACTTT.

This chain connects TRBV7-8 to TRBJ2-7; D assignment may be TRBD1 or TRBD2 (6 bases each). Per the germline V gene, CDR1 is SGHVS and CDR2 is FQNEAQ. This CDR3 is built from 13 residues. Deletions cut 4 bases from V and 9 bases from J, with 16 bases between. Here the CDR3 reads CASSSTGATGQYF. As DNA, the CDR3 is TGTGCCAGCAGCTCAACGGGGGCAACGGGGCAGTACTTC.

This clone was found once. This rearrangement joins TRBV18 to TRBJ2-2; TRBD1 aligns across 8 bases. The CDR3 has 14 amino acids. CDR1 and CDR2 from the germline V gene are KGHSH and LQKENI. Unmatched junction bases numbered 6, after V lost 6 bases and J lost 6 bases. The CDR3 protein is CASSTTGVPGELFF. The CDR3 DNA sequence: TGTGCCAGCTCGACGACAGGGGTTCCCGGGGAGCTGTTTTTT. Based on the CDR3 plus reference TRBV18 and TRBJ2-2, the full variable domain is NAGVMQNPRHLVRRRGQEARLRCSPMKGHSHVYWYRQLPEEGLKFMVYLQKENIIDESGMPKERFSAEFPKEGPSILRIQQVVRGDSAAYFCASSTTGVPGELFFGEGSRLTVL.

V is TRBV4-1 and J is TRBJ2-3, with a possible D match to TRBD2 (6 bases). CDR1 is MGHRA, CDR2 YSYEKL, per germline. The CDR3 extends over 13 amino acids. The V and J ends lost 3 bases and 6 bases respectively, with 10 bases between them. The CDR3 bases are TGCGCCAGCAGCCAGGGAACTAGCGATACGCAGTATTTT. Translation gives CASSQGTSDTQYF.

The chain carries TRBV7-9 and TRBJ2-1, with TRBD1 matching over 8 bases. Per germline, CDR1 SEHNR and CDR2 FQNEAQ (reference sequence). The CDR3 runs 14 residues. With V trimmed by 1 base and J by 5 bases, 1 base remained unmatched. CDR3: CASSLDRGDNEQFF. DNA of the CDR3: TGTGCCAGCAGCTTAGACAGGGGGGACAATGAGCAGTTCTTC.

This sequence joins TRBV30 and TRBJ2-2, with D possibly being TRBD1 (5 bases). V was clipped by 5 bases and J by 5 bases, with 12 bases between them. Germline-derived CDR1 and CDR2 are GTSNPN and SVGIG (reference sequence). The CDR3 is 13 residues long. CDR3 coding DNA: TGTGCCTGGGACTCAAGGGGTACCGGGGAGCTGTTTTTT. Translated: CAWDSRGTGELFF.

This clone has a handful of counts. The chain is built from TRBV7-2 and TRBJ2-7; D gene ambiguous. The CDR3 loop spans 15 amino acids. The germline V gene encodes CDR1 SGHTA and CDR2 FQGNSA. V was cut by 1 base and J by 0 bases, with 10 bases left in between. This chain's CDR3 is CASSLGVPYSYEQYF. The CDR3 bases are TGTGCCAGCAGCTTAGGGGTCCCGTACTCCTACGAGCAGTACTTC. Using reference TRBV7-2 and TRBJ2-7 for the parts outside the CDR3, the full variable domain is GAGVSQSPSNKVTEKGKDVELRCDPISGHTALYWYRQSLGQGLEFLIYFQGNSAPDKSGLPSDRFSAERTGGSVSTLTIQRTQQEDSAVYLCASSLGVPYSYEQYFGPGTRLTVT.

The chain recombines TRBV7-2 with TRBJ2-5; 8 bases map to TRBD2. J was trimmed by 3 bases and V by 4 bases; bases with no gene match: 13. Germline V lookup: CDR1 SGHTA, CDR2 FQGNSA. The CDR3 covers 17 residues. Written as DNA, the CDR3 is TGTGCCAGCAGCTCTGTGGGCCGGGGAGCGGGGGAAGAGACCCAGTACTTC. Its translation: CASSSVGRGAGEETQYF.

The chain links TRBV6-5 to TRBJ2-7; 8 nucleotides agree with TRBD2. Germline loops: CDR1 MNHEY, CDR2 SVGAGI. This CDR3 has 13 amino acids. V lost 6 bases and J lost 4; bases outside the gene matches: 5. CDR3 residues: CASRPGGGYEQYF. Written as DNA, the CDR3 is TGTGCCAGCAGACCCGGGGGGGGATACGAGCAGTACTTC.

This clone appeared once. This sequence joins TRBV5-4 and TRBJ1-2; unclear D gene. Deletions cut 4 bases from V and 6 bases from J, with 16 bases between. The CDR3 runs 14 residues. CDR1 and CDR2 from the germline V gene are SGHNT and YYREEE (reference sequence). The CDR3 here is CASSTWPPAHGYTF. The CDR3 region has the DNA TGTGCCAGCAGCACATGGCCGCCAGCCCATGGCTACACCTTC.

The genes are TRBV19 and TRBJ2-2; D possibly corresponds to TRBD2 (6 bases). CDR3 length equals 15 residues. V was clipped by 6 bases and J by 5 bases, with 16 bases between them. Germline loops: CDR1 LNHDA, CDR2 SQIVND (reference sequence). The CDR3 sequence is CASRRLGADTGELFF. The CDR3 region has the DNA TGTGCCAGTAGAAGACTAGGGGCGGATACCGGGGAGCTGTTTTTT.